The T cell receptor beta chain under discussion was sequenced for a study of memory CD4+ T cells and cytomegalovirus serostatus (dated by TCRdb to the late 2010s). In terms of the full investigation: The roughly 35 healthy Belgian adults in the cohort included 9 who were CMV seropositive and 24 who were CMV seronegative. The study sequenced CD4+ memory TCRbeta repertoires of a Belgian cohort with known cytomegalovirus serostatus to replicate a published TCR-based CMV serostatus classifier. Points the paper makes about the study in general: A median bootstrapped AUC of around 0.95 with a 95% CI of 0.76-1.00 was achieved on the Belgian cohort by the original-framework classifier. Only CD4+CD45RO+ memory cells were sequenced, in contrast to the original study, in which naive and memory CD4+ and CD8+ populations were covered. For predicting CMV serostatus, the median bootstrapped AUC was approximately 0.95 using the original framework and roughly 0.91 using a US-trained random forest. Results were interpreted as suggesting that the CMV-associated TCR signature is largely present in the CD4+ memory repertoire. Of over 150 previously reported CMV-associated TCRbeta sequences, some 67 appeared in the CD4+ memory repertoires, each in one to five individuals.

A FACSAria II was used to sort memory CD4+ T cells, defined as single viable CD3+CD4+CD8-CD45RO+ cells. CMV serostatus was assessed using a Roche Elecsys assay, by which serum IgG against CMV pp150, pp28, p38 and p52 was detected. After thawing, total CD4+ T cells were enriched by positive selection with CD4 magnetic microbeads. Samples originated from another study that specifically interrogated the CD4+ T cell memory repertoire. Peripheral blood mononuclear cells were isolated and cryopreserved following standard operating procedures; serum was stored at -80 °C. CD3-PerCP (BW264/56), CD4-APC (RPA-T4), CD45RO-PE (UCHT1) and CD8-Pacific Orange (3B5) antibodies were used for staining, and non-viable cells were excluded with Sytox blue. About this clone: Its binding antigen is unknown. No base quality values were provided; no much bigger clone lies one nucleotide off.

Genomic DNA was extracted from sorted cells with the Quick-DNA Microprep Kit. TCRbeta DNA was amplified with the immunoSEQ hsTCRbeta kit following the manufacturer's protocol. TCRbeta libraries were sequenced on an Illumina MiSeq instrument. The authors' pipeline ran thus. Removing out-of-frame sequences left 2,204,828 distinct TCRbeta sequences, an average of about 70,000 per individual. Each individual was scored according to the count of over 150 previously reported CMV-associated TCRbeta sequences and the total productive distinct TCRbeta count. A beta-binomial model was reimplemented in Python, and scikit-learn random forests with default parameters were trained on data from the US cohort. Classifier performance on the Belgian cohort was summarized as median AUC with percentile confidence intervals over 10,000 bootstrap iterations. TCRdb holds this immuneACCESS table with in-frame rearrangements only. Some clones are missing; in checked studies, unresolved V genes explain under half, and the rest has no known cause. For V, J and clone size, that table is used; D and trimming come from the DNA. This sample is represented by 27,000 or so clones; around 75% of them were singletons. Together, the top ten hold over 0.6% of the sample.

The V end gives up 5 bases and the J end 6 bases, leaving 6 bases in the junction not matched to a gene. From the cysteine up to the phenylalanine, the CDR3 has a length of 14 residues. Kept here is only the CDR3 DNA, which spans 42 bases and is read in frame from base 1. Reading the germline V gene gives CDR1 MNHEY and CDR2 SVGAGI. Specimen: memory CD4+ T cells from blood. The sequence links TRBV6-5 to TRBJ1-5; 8 central nucleotides agree with TRBD1. The clonotype was recovered from an adult in good health and CMV-seronegative. The CDR3 here reads CASSQTGVGQPQHF. The DNA sequence follows: TGTGCCAGCAGTCAGACAGGGGTGGGTCAGCCCCAGCATTTT.